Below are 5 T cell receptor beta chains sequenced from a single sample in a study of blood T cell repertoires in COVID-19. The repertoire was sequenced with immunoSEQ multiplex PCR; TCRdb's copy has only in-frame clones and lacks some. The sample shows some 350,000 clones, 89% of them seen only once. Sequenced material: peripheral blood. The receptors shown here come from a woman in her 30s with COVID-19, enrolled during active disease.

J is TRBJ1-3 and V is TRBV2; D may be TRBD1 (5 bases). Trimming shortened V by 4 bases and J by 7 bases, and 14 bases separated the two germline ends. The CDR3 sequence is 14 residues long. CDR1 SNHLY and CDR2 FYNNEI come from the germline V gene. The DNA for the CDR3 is TGTGCCAGCAGTGCGGGGGTTCTGGGGAACACCATATATTTT. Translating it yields CASSAGVLGNTIYF.

The CDR3 coding sequence is TGTGCCAGCCCCACTTTGTCTAGCAATCAGCCCCAGCATTTT. Residues: CASPTLSSNQPQHF. The chain has TRBV2 and TRBJ1-5; D call uncertain. V was clipped by 8 bases and J by 0 bases, with 11 bases between them. The V gene's germline CDR1 is SNHLY and CDR2 FYNNEI. The CDR3 spans 14 residues.

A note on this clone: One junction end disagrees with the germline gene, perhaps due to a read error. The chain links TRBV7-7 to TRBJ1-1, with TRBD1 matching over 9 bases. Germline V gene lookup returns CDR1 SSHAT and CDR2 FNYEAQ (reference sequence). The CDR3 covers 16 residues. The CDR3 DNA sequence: TGTGCTAGCAGCCGCGTCGGGACAGGGATAGGCACTGAAGCTTTCTTT. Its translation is CASSRVGTGIGTEAFF.

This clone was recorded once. The CDR3 DNA sequence: TGCAGCGTTGTAGATGGGACTAGCGTGCAGGAGTTCTTC. Its translation is CSVVDGTSVQEFF. This rearrangement joins TRBV29-1 to TRBJ2-1; 10 bases align to TRBD2. V shed 4 bases and J 14 bases; nucleotides not matched to a gene: 11. CDR1 and CDR2 from the germline V gene are SQVTM and ANQGSEA. The CDR3 contains 13 residues.

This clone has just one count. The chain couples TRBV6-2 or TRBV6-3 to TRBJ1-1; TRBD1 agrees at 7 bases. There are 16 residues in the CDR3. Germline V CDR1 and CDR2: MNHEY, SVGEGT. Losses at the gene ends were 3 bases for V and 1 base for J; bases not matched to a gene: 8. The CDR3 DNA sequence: TGTGCCAGCAGTTATCAGAACCCAGGGGGGAACACTGAAGCTTTCTTT. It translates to CASSYQNPGGNTEAFF.